The count of the clone carrying this TCR beta chain is one. Its matching antigen is unknown. The study drew its donors from healthy HIV-negative adults without recent acute infections or vaccinations. These data belong to a study of shared clonotypes between healthy human individuals. Study conclusions and caveats: Among a handful of donors, around 5% of naive CD4 clonotypes were found in common.

Original handling: Quality scores were absent from the junction-only immunoSEQ sequences, so filtering differed. The table came from immunoSEQ multiplex PCR; TCRdb's copy has only in-frame clones and leaves some out. That table gives V, J and clone size, and the DNA gave D and trimming. This table holds more than 850,000 clones, about 80% found once. Germline CDR1 and CDR2: LNHDA and SQIVND (reference sequence). Losses at the gene ends were 6 bases for V and 2 bases for J; bases not matched to a gene: 4. This CDR3 is 14 amino acids long. V usage is TRBV19 and J usage is TRBJ2-7; the match to TRBD2 covers 10 bases. Sequences were obtained from memory CD4+ T cells from PBMCs. Subset described: CD45RA-negative fraction. The TCR originated in a man in his late teens or twenties in good health. Some clones in this sample may be carry-over from other donors' samples. CDR3 nucleotides: TGTGCCAGTAGCCTAGCGGGAGCCACCTACGAGCAGTACTTC. It specifies CASSLAGATYEQYF. The full variable domain, rest sourced from reference TRBV19 and TRBJ2-7, is DGGITQSPKYLFRKEGQNVTLSCEQNLNHDAMYWYRQDPGQGLRLIYYSQIVNDFQKGDIAEGYSVSREKKESFPLTVTSAQKNPTAFYLCASSLAGATYEQYFGPGTRLTVT.